The following is a TCR beta chain sequence with its context. Its antigen remains unknown. The method was immunoSEQ multiplex PCR; TCRdb's version includes in-frame clones alone and lacks a portion of them. The profile shows thousands of clones, over 60% of them singletons. Resections took place in Japan or China from the mid-2010s to the late 2010s. This sample was included in a study of immune evolution from preneoplasia to lung adenocarcinoma. CDR1 is LGHNA and CDR2 is YNFKEQ in the germline V gene. The CDR3 contains 14 residues. Trimming shortened V by 0 bases and J by 8 bases, and 13 bases separated the two germline ends. Whole-study results and caveats: Later-stage lesions seemingly showed higher T cell density and diversity than normal lung. Top clone frequencies peaked in normal lung, apparently declining through invasive adenocarcinoma.

The origin of this receptor is a person between 60 and 79 years old with lung adenocarcinoma. Material for sequencing was FFPE lung adenocarcinoma in situ tissue. The gene calls are TRBV4-2 and TRBJ1-2; a possible D gene is TRBD1 (5 bases). For the CDR3, the DNA is TGTGCCAGCAGCCAAGAAGGGCAGGGAAGAGGCTACACCTTC. Translated, it gives CASSQEGQGRGYTF.